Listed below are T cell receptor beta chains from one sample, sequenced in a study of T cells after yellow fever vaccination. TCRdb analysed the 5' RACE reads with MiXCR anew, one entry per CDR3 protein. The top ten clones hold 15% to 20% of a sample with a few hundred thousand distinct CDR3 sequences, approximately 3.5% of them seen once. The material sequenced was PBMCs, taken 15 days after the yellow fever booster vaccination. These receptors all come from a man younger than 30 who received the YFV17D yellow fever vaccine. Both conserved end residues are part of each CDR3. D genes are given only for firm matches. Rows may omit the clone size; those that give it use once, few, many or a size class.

CDR3aa: CASSLSYGTQGPGRELFF; CDR3nt: TGCGCCAGCAGCTTGTCGTACGGGACCCAAGGCCCAGGCCGGGAGCTGTTTTTT; v_gene: TRBV5-1; abundance: many; j_gene: TRBJ2-2; d_gene: .
CDR3aa: CASRLDGQNSPLHF; CDR3nt: TGTGCCAGCAGATTGGACGGACAAAATTCACCCCTCCACTTT; v_gene: TRBV5-4; abundance: few; j_gene: TRBJ1-6; d_gene: .
CDR3aa: CASSLEVGRDYGYTF; CDR3nt: TGTGCCAGCAGCTTGGAGGTCGGCAGGGACTATGGCTACACCTTC; v_gene: TRBV5-4; abundance: many; j_gene: TRBJ1-2; d_gene: .
CDR3aa: CASGQDSGTGTSSGAFF; CDR3nt: TGCGCCAGCGGCCAAGATTCCGGAACGGGGACCTCAAGCGGAGCTTTCTTT; v_gene: TRBV4-3; abundance: .; j_gene: TRBJ1-1; d_gene: .
CDR3aa: CASSRMGSYNEQFF; CDR3nt: TGTGCCAGCAGTCGGATGGGCTCCTACAATGAGCAGTTCTTC; v_gene: TRBV12-3/TRBV12-4; abundance: many; j_gene: TRBJ2-1; d_gene: .
CDR3aa: CASSYGSHGYTF; CDR3nt: TGCGCCAGCAGCTACGGGTCGCATGGCTACACCTTC; v_gene: TRBV5-1; abundance: many; j_gene: TRBJ1-2; d_gene: .
CDR3aa: CASSFQGHDTDTQYF; CDR3nt: TGCGCCAGCAGCTTTCAGGGCCACGACACAGATACGCAGTATTTT; v_gene: TRBV5-1; abundance: many; j_gene: TRBJ2-3; d_gene: .
CDR3aa: CASRRTVNTEAFF; CDR3nt: TGCGCCAGCCGGCGGACAGTAAACACTGAAGCTTTCTTT; v_gene: TRBV4-3; abundance: many; j_gene: TRBJ1-1; d_gene: .
CDR3aa: CASSASGQETQYF; CDR3nt: TGTGCCAGCAGCGCTAGCGGGCAAGAGACCCAGTACTTC; v_gene: TRBV9; abundance: many; j_gene: TRBJ2-5; d_gene: TRBD2
CDR3aa: CASSQEVTGPDNEQFF; CDR3nt: TGTGCCAGCAGCCAAGAAGTTACGGGGCCTGACAATGAGCAGTTCTTC; v_gene: TRBV4-2; abundance: many; j_gene: TRBJ2-1; d_gene: .
CDR3aa: CASSLSGNTYNEQFF; CDR3nt: TGTGCCAGCAGCCTTAGCGGGAACACCTACAATGAGCAGTTCTTC; v_gene: TRBV12-3/TRBV12-4; abundance: .; j_gene: TRBJ2-1; d_gene: TRBD2
CDR3aa: CASSLIGGVGQETQYF; CDR3nt: TGTGCCAGCAGCTTGATTGGTGGCGTGGGGCAAGAGACCCAGTACTTC; v_gene: TRBV5-5; abundance: many; j_gene: TRBJ2-5; d_gene: .
CDR3aa: CASSSAGAGGYTF; CDR3nt: TGCGCCAGCAGCTCGGCGGGGGCTGGAGGCTACACCTTC; v_gene: TRBV5-1; abundance: many; j_gene: TRBJ1-2; d_gene: .
CDR3aa: CASSWVGSSNTEAFF; CDR3nt: TGTGCCAGCAGTTGGGTGGGTAGCTCGAACACTGAAGCTTTCTTT; v_gene: TRBV6-5; abundance: many; j_gene: TRBJ1-1; d_gene: .
CDR3aa: CASSPNENRGPAFF; CDR3nt: TGTGCCAGCAGTCCAAACGAAAACAGGGGACCAGCTTTCTTT; v_gene: TRBV12-3/TRBV12-4; abundance: few; j_gene: TRBJ1-1; d_gene: TRBD1
CDR3aa: CASSSKGFGETQYF; CDR3nt: TGTGCCAGCAGCTCGAAAGGCTTTGGGGAGACCCAGTACTTC; v_gene: TRBV7-3; abundance: .; j_gene: TRBJ2-5; d_gene: .
CDR3aa: CSVAPYQEAFF; CDR3nt: TGCAGCGTTGCCCCGTACCAAGAAGCTTTCTTT; v_gene: TRBV29-1; abundance: many; j_gene: TRBJ1-1; d_gene: .
CDR3aa: CASSIESGRSSYNEQFF; CDR3nt: TGTGCCAGCTCTATTGAATCTGGGCGGAGCTCCTACAATGAGCAGTTCTTC; v_gene: TRBV18; abundance: many; j_gene: TRBJ2-1; d_gene: .
CDR3aa: CASSLDTNTEAFF; CDR3nt: TGCGCCAGCAGCTTGGACACAAACACTGAAGCTTTCTTT; v_gene: TRBV5-1; abundance: .; j_gene: TRBJ1-1; d_gene: .
CDR3aa: CASRQGKVNEKLFF; CDR3nt: TGCGCCAGCAGGCAGGGGAAGGTTAATGAAAAACTGTTTTTT; v_gene: TRBV5-1; abundance: many; j_gene: TRBJ1-4; d_gene: .
CDR3aa: CASSPGGDGELFF; CDR3nt: TGTGCCAGCAGTCCCGGGGGGGACGGGGAGCTGTTTTTT; v_gene: TRBV12-3/TRBV12-4; abundance: many; j_gene: TRBJ2-2; d_gene: TRBD2
CDR3aa: CASSLSREKLFF; CDR3nt: TGTGCCAGCAGTCTTAGCCGTGAAAAACTGTTTTTT; v_gene: TRBV2; abundance: many; j_gene: TRBJ1-4; d_gene: .
CDR3aa: CASSESRYSYEQYF; CDR3nt: TGCGCCAGCAGTGAGTCTCGGTACTCCTACGAGCAGTACTTC; v_gene: TRBV10-2; abundance: many; j_gene: TRBJ2-7; d_gene: .
CDR3aa: CASSAGQRGVTDTQYF; CDR3nt: TGTGCCAGCAGCGCCGGCCAGCGGGGGGTCACAGATACGCAGTATTTT; v_gene: TRBV11-2; abundance: many; j_gene: TRBJ2-3; d_gene: TRBD2
CDR3aa: CASSDAGTGWRREKLFF; CDR3nt: TGTGCCAGCAGTGACGCCGGGACAGGATGGCGCCGGGAAAAACTGTTTTTT; v_gene: TRBV7-9; abundance: many; j_gene: TRBJ1-4; d_gene: TRBD1
CDR3aa: CASSPPMGGETQYF; CDR3nt: TGCGCCAGCAGCCCCCCGATGGGGGGGGAGACCCAGTACTTC; v_gene: TRBV5-1; abundance: many; j_gene: TRBJ2-5; d_gene: TRBD2
CDR3aa: CSAVPPPDSYEQYF; CDR3nt: TGCAGTGCTGTCCCCCCCCCGGATTCCTACGAGCAGTACTTC; v_gene: TRBV20-1; abundance: many; j_gene: TRBJ2-7; d_gene: .
CDR3aa: CATSRPRQATNEKLFF; CDR3nt: TGTGCCACCAGCAGACCAAGACAGGCAACTAATGAAAAACTGTTTTTT; v_gene: TRBV15; abundance: many; j_gene: TRBJ1-4; d_gene: .
CDR3aa: CASSESASGDQETQYF; CDR3nt: TGCGCCAGCAGTGAGTCGGCTAGCGGGGACCAAGAGACCCAGTACTTC; v_gene: TRBV10-1; abundance: many; j_gene: TRBJ2-5; d_gene: TRBD2
CDR3aa: CSPRDAGVITEAFF; CDR3nt: TGCAGTCCTAGGGACGCAGGGGTGATCACTGAAGCTTTCTTT; v_gene: TRBV20-1; abundance: many; j_gene: TRBJ1-1; d_gene: .
CDR3aa: CASSYYFGGVSYNEQFF; CDR3nt: TGTGCCAGCAGTTACTATTTCGGGGGGGTGTCCTACAATGAGCAGTTCTTC; v_gene: TRBV6-6; abundance: many; j_gene: TRBJ2-1; d_gene: TRBD2
CDR3aa: CASSQVGGPADTQYF; CDR3nt: TGCGCCAGCAGCCAAGTGGGGGGCCCTGCAGATACGCAGTATTTT; v_gene: TRBV4-3; abundance: many; j_gene: TRBJ2-3; d_gene: .
CDR3aa: CASSPFKGSYNEQFF; CDR3nt: TGTGCCAGCAGCCCCTTCAAAGGCTCCTACAATGAGCAGTTCTTC; v_gene: TRBV7-2; abundance: many; j_gene: TRBJ2-1; d_gene: .
CDR3aa: CAWSVAGHPKNTEAFF; CDR3nt: TGTGCCTGGAGTGTAGCAGGGCACCCGAAGAACACTGAAGCTTTCTTT; v_gene: TRBV30; abundance: many; j_gene: TRBJ1-1; d_gene: .
CDR3aa: CSVSNPGNTIYF; CDR3nt: TGCAGCGTCTCAAATCCTGGAAACACCATATATTTT; v_gene: TRBV29-1; abundance: many; j_gene: TRBJ1-3; d_gene: .
CDR3aa: CASSPLQGDDYGYTF; CDR3nt: TGTGCCAGCAGCCCCCTACAGGGTGACGACTATGGCTACACCTTC; v_gene: TRBV5-4; abundance: many; j_gene: TRBJ1-2; d_gene: .
CDR3aa: CASSPEGFSYEQYF; CDR3nt: TGTGCCAGCAGCCCGGAGGGCTTTTCCTACGAGCAGTACTTC; v_gene: TRBV14; abundance: many; j_gene: TRBJ2-7; d_gene: .
CDR3aa: CSAPWSGEQFF; CDR3nt: TGCAGTGCCCCCTGGAGCGGTGAGCAGTTCTTC; v_gene: TRBV20-1; abundance: many; j_gene: TRBJ2-1; d_gene: .
CDR3aa: CASRSLSYEQYF; CDR3nt: TGTGCCAGCAGGAGCTTATCCTACGAGCAGTACTTC; v_gene: TRBV28; abundance: many; j_gene: TRBJ2-7; d_gene: .
CDR3aa: CSARGKVASGELFF; CDR3nt: TGCAGTGCTAGAGGAAAGGTCGCCAGTGGGGAGCTGTTTTTT; v_gene: TRBV20-1; abundance: many; j_gene: TRBJ2-2; d_gene: .
CDR3aa: CASSEGGNDYSPLHF; CDR3nt: TGTGCCAGCAGTGAGGGGGGGAACGATTATTCACCCCTCCACTTT; v_gene: TRBV6-5; abundance: many; j_gene: TRBJ1-6; d_gene: .
CDR3aa: CASSFWDRAAVGLETQYF; CDR3nt: TGTGCCAGCAGTTTCTGGGACAGGGCCGCCGTCGGGTTAGAGACCCAGTACTTC; v_gene: TRBV12-3/TRBV12-4; abundance: many; j_gene: TRBJ2-5; d_gene: TRBD1
CDR3aa: CASSTPPGGTDTQYF; CDR3nt: TGTGCCAGCAGCACACCACCAGGGGGAACAGATACGCAGTATTTT; v_gene: TRBV7-2; abundance: many; j_gene: TRBJ2-3; d_gene: TRBD1
CDR3aa: CASRFEGGTYEQYF; CDR3nt: TGTGCCAGCAGGTTTGAGGGAGGGACCTACGAGCAGTACTTC; v_gene: TRBV3-1; abundance: many; j_gene: TRBJ2-7; d_gene: TRBD2
CDR3aa: CSAPSRGSTETQYF; CDR3nt: TGCAGTGCCCCCTCACGGGGTAGCACGGAGACCCAGTACTTC; v_gene: TRBV20-1; abundance: many; j_gene: TRBJ2-5; d_gene: .
CDR3aa: CSVGPFDRNQETQYF; CDR3nt: TGCAGCGTTGGCCCGTTCGACAGGAACCAAGAGACCCAGTACTTC; v_gene: TRBV29-1; abundance: .; j_gene: TRBJ2-5; d_gene: .
CDR3aa: CASTTRPDPNYGYTF; CDR3nt: TGTGCCAGCACCACTAGGCCTGACCCTAACTATGGCTACACCTTC; v_gene: TRBV27; abundance: .; j_gene: TRBJ1-2; d_gene: .
CDR3aa: CASSYREKGTDTQYF; CDR3nt: TGTGCCAGCAGTTACCGGGAGAAGGGCACAGATACGCAGTATTTT; v_gene: TRBV6-6; abundance: many; j_gene: TRBJ2-3; d_gene: .
CDR3aa: CASSAVGNTIYF; CDR3nt: TGTGCCAGCAGCGCGGTTGGAAACACCATATATTTT; v_gene: TRBV7-2; abundance: many; j_gene: TRBJ1-3; d_gene: .
CDR3aa: CASQLRWGPTGNYSNQPQHF; CDR3nt: TGCGCCAGCCAACTCAGATGGGGTCCAACAGGGAATTATAGCAATCAGCCCCAGCATTTT; v_gene: TRBV5-1; abundance: many; j_gene: TRBJ1-5; d_gene: .
CDR3aa: CSARPLRGSYNEQFF; CDR3nt: TGCAGTGCTAGACCACTGAGGGGGTCCTACAATGAGCAGTTCTTC; v_gene: TRBV20-1; abundance: many; j_gene: TRBJ2-1; d_gene: .
CDR3aa: CASSLEGSTSNQPQHF; CDR3nt: TGCGCCAGCAGCTTGGAAGGCAGTACTAGCAATCAGCCCCAGCATTTT; v_gene: TRBV5-1; abundance: many; j_gene: TRBJ1-5; d_gene: .
CDR3aa: CASSPFDSSYNSPLHF; CDR3nt: TGTGCCAGCTCACCATTCGACAGCTCCTATAATTCACCCCTCCACTTT; v_gene: TRBV18; abundance: .; j_gene: TRBJ1-6; d_gene: .
CDR3aa: CSAGPLLVGGTQYF; CDR3nt: TGCAGTGCTGGGCCCTTATTAGTGGGGGGAACCCAGTACTTC; v_gene: TRBV20-1; abundance: many; j_gene: TRBJ2-5; d_gene: .
CDR3aa: CASTSSGARGTQYF; CDR3nt: TGTGCCAGCACCTCATCGGGGGCGCGGGGTACGCAGTATTTT; v_gene: TRBV6-6; abundance: many; j_gene: TRBJ2-3; d_gene: .